A single sample is the source of the 17 T cell receptor beta chains below, sequenced in a study of blood T cell repertoires in COVID-19. Here immunoSEQ multiplex PCR was the method, and the copy in TCRdb shows in-frame clones only, minus some. The data hold roughly 120,000 clones, with approximately 81% observed a single time. Sequences were obtained from peripheral blood. These receptors all come from a man in his 60s with acute or convalescent COVID-19.

The genes are TRBV5-1 and TRBJ1-6; 7 nucleotides match TRBD1. This CDR3 has 14 residues. Germline CDR1 is SGHRS and CDR2 is YFSETQ. J was trimmed by 7 bases and V by 5 bases; bases with no gene match: 6. The CDR3 is CASSLQGRNSPLHF. For the CDR3, the DNA is TGCGCCAGCAGTTTACAGGGGAGAAATTCACCCCTCCACTTT.

The chain joins TRBV28 to TRBJ2-7; the match to TRBD2 covers 11 bases. Per germline, CDR1 MDHEN and CDR2 SYDVKM. CDR3 size: 15 residues. Trimming at V came to 5 bases and at J to 1 base, leaving 4 bases not matched to a gene. The CDR3 region is CASSPSGRPSYEQYF. DNA of the CDR3: TGTGCCAGCAGTCCTAGCGGGAGGCCGTCCTACGAGCAGTACTTC. Together with reference TRBV28 and TRBJ2-7, the CDR3 gives the full variable domain: DVKVTQSSRYLVKRTGEKVFLECVQDMDHENMFWYRQDPGLGLRLIYFSYDVKMKEKGDIPEGYSVSREKKERFSLILESASTNQTSMYLCASSPSGRPSYEQYFGPGTRLTVT.

This clone has just a few counts. V gene TRBV7-3 combines with J gene TRBJ2-2; 10 nucleotides agree with TRBD2. Germline V gene data show CDR1 as SGHTA and CDR2 as FQGTGA. V was clipped by 1 base and J by 7 bases; unmatched bases: 9. This CDR3 comprises 17 residues. The CDR3 sequence: CASSLNRLAGVSGELFF. DNA for the CDR3: TGTGCCAGCAGCTTAAATCGGCTAGCGGGAGTGAGCGGGGAGCTGTTTTTT.

For the CDR3, the DNA is TGTGCCAGTCTCCGGCGGACAGGGAGCACCGGGGAGCTGTTTTTT. It codes for CASLRRTGSTGELFF. The gene calls are TRBV19 and TRBJ2-2, with TRBD1 identical over 8 bases. CDR3 length: 15 amino acids. Germline values: CDR1 LNHDA, CDR2 SQIVND (reference sequence). J gave up 4 bases and V 8 bases, and 9 bases lay outside the gene matches.

This clone has only a few counts. The rearrangement uses TRBV5-8 and TRBJ1-5, with D maybe TRBD1 (6 bases). V was shortened by 8 bases and J by 5 bases, with 8 bases between the two germline ends. This CDR3 comprises 11 residues. The germline V gene has CDR1 SGHTS and CDR2 YDEGEE. The CDR3 spells CASGQYQPQHF. CDR3 nucleotides: TGTGCCAGTGGACAGTATCAGCCCCAGCATTTT.

This rearrangement joins TRBV9 to TRBJ1-5, with 8 bases matching TRBD1. The trim removed 4 bases at V and 2 bases at J, leaving 5 bases unmatched. The germline V gene encodes CDR1 SGDLS and CDR2 YYNGEE. This CDR3 has 15 amino acids. CDR3 DNA: TGTGCCAGCAGCCCTCCGGGACAGGGCAATCAGCCCCAGCATTTT. This codes for CASSPPGQGNQPQHF.

This clone was detected once. The rearrangement joins TRBV6-5 to TRBJ2-5, with D possibly TRBD1 on 5 matching bases. Trimming shortened V by 0 bases and J by 5 bases, and 10 bases separated the two germline ends. CDR1 MNHEY and CDR2 SVGAGI come from the germline V gene. This CDR3 spans 14 amino acids. The CDR3 DNA is TGTGCCAGCAGTTACTCCCAGGGTTTGGAGACCCAGTACTTC. Amino acids: CASSYSQGLETQYF.

This sequence joins TRBV6-2 or TRBV6-3 and TRBJ2-5; no clear D gene. Trimming stripped 3 bases from V and 1 base from J, with 9 bases between. This CDR3 contains 14 residues. Looked up from germline, CDR1 is MNHEY and CDR2 is SVGEGT. CDR3 DNA sequence: TGTGCCAGCAGTTATGGGCTTCGCCAAGAGACCCAGTACTTC. Its protein product is CASSYGLRQETQYF.

V and J are TRBV7-8 and TRBJ1-3; maybe TRBD1 (5 bases). The CDR3 length is 17 residues. V was clipped by 1 base and J by 1 base, with 14 bases between them. The V gene's germline CDR1 is SGHVS and CDR2 FQNEAQ. The CDR3 reads CASSLGPRGRSGNTIYF. CDR3 sequence (DNA): TGTGCCAGCAGCTTAGGCCCCCGGGGGAGGTCTGGAAACACCATATATTTT.

The CDR3 sequence: CASSPTGQAGTGELFF. For the CDR3, the DNA is TGTGCCAGCTCACCTACGGGACAGGCGGGCACCGGGGAGCTGTTTTTT. This chain joins TRBV18 and TRBJ2-2, with 8 bases aligning to TRBD1. This CDR3 is 16 amino acids long. V was clipped by 3 bases and J by 4 bases; unmatched bases: 7. Germline loops: CDR1 KGHSH, CDR2 LQKENI.

The rearrangement joins TRBV7-2 to TRBJ2-7; a possible D gene is TRBD1 (6 bases). The germline CDR1 and CDR2 sequences are SGHTA and FQGNSA. V lost 0 bases to trimming and J lost 2 bases, with 11 bases between them. CDR3 length: 15 residues. The CDR3, as DNA: TGTGCCAGCAGCTTAGCGGACAGCCTTCCCTACGAGCAGTACTTC. It specifies CASSLADSLPYEQYF.

The chain is built from TRBV28 and TRBJ2-7, with D maybe TRBD1 (6 bases). Between the trimmed V and J ends, which lost 3 bases and 2 bases, there was a span of 32 bases. This CDR3 has 21 residues. Germline CDR1 is MDHEN and CDR2 is SYDVKM. The CDR3 DNA reads TGTGCCAGCAGTTTGCCCCTAAAGGACAGTGGAGATGGCGGGCCCCCCTACGAGCAGTACTTC. Translating it yields CASSLPLKDSGDGGPPYEQYF.

The rearrangement uses TRBV5-4 and TRBJ2-2, with 7 bases fitting TRBD2. The CDR3 contains 15 residues. In germline, CDR1 is SGHNT, CDR2 YYREEE (reference sequence). The J segment lost 4 bases and the V segment lost 4 bases, leaving 7 bases of the junction unmatched. The CDR3 region is CASSPGGWATGELFF. The CDR3 nucleotides are TGTGCCAGCAGCCCCGGGGGGTGGGCCACCGGGGAGCTGTTTTTT. Variable domain in full (rest from reference TRBV5-4 and TRBJ2-2): ETGVTQSPTHLIKTRGQQVTLRCSSQSGHNTVSWYQQALGQGPQFIFQYYREEENGRGNFPPRFSGLQFPNYSSELNVNALELDDSALYLCASSPGGWATGELFFGEGSRLTVL.

CDR3 protein: CASSQVFTGGQETQYF. The DNA of the CDR3 is TGTGCCAGCAGCCAAGTATTTACCGGCGGGCAAGAGACCCAGTACTTC. The chain uses TRBV3-1 (or the pseudogene TRBV3-2) and TRBJ2-5, with D tentatively TRBD2 (5 bases). This CDR3 has 16 amino acids. The ends were cut back, 1 base at V and 2 bases at J, with 14 bases in the middle. Germline V gene data show CDR1 as LGHDT and CDR2 as YNNKEL (reference sequence).

This clone was seen a few times. The rearrangement links TRBV3-1 (or the pseudogene TRBV3-2) to TRBJ1-2; D possibly corresponds to TRBD1 (5 bases). The CDR3 has 12 amino acids. The V and J ends lost 8 bases and 8 bases respectively, with 15 bases between them. CDR1 is LGHDT and CDR2 is YNNKEL in the germline V gene (reference sequence). CDR3 sequence: CASGRALGGYTF. CDR3 DNA sequence: TGTGCCAGCGGCAGGGCCTTGGGGGGCTACACCTTC.

The chain combines TRBV7-3 with TRBJ2-1; TRBD2 matches at 7 bases. The junction had 7 bases not matched to a gene; V was cut back by 5 bases and J by 0 bases. Germline V lookup: CDR1 SGHTA, CDR2 FQGTGA. The CDR3 loop spans 16 amino acids. The CDR3: CASSPRAGSSYNEQFF. The CDR3 coding sequence is TGTGCCAGCAGCCCTCGAGCGGGAAGCTCCTACAATGAGCAGTTCTTC.

This rearrangement joins TRBV6-1 to TRBJ2-7; TRBD1 might be the D (7 bases). This CDR3 is built from 15 residues. V shed 1 base and J shed 2 bases, with 12 bases lying between them. CDR1 is MNHNS and CDR2 is SASEGT in the germline V gene. Here the CDR3 DNA reads TGTGCCAGCAGTGAAGGCGGGACAGTTACCTACGAGCAGTACTTC. Amino acids: CASSEGGTVTYEQYF.